The subject of this entry is one T cell receptor (beta chain). CD45RO-negative cells were positively selected for CCR7, leaving out terminally differentiated effector memory CD45RA+ cells. The germline gives CDR1 MNHEY, CDR2 SMNVEV (reference sequence). The CDR3 consists of 11 residues. Trimming pared 10 bases from V and 3 bases from J, leaving 10 bases between. This entry comes from a study of shared clonotypes between healthy human individuals. When replicate PCRs were run on sorted subsets, they used 200 to 250 ng DNA, about 30,000 T cell genomes. The method was immunoSEQ multiplex PCR; TCRdb's version includes in-frame clones alone and lacks a portion of them. Of approximately 2,200,000 clones listed, roughly 91% are singletons.

J is TRBJ2-7 and V is TRBV27, with D possibly TRBD1 on 5 matching bases. The source material was naive CD8+ T cells from PBMCs. The clonotype originates from a man aged 18 to 35 in good health. Some clones in this sample may be carry-over from other donors' samples. CDR3 in DNA: TGTGCCACAGGGAAAGTCTACGAGCAGTACTTC. Translating gives CATGKVYEQYF.